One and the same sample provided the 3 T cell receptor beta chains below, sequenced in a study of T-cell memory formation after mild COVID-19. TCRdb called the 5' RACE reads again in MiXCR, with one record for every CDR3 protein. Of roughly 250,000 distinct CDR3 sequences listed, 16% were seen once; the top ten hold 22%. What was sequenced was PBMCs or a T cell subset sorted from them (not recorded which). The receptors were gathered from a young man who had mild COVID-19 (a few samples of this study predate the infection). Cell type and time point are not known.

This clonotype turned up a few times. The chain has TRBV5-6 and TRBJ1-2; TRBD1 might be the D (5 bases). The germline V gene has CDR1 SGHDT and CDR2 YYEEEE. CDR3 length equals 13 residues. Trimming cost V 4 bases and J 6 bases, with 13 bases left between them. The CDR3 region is CASSGAWRDGYTF. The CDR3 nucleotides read TGTGCCAGCAGCGGGGCGTGGCGGGATGGCTACACCTTC.

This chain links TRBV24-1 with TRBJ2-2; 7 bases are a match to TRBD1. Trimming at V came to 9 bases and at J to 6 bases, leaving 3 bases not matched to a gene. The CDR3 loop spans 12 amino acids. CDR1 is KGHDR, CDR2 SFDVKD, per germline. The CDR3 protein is CATRQGPGELFF. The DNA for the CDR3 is TGTGCCACCCGACAGGGCCCCGGGGAGCTGTTTTTT.

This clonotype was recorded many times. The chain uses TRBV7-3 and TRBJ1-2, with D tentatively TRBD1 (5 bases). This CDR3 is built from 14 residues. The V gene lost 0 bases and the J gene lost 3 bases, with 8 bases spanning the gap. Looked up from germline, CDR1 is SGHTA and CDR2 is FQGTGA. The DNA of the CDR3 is TGTGCCAGCAGCTTAACGGGGGGTGACTATGGCTACACCTTC. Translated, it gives CASSLTGGDYGYTF.